This TCR beta chain was identified in a study of blood T cell repertoires in COVID-19. Study-level background: COVID-19 samples, acute and convalescent, were from the United States, Italy and Spain. PBMCs, B-cell-depleted T cells, or T cells provided the cDNA or gDNA that made up the material.

Original processing methods: Amplifying reference gene primers gave estimates of nucleated cell counts. Generated by immunoSEQ multiplex PCR, the TCRdb table keeps only in-frame clones and is missing some. That table is the source of V, J and clone size, and D and trimming were worked out from the DNA. The table lists around 250,000 clones, 75% to 85% of them singletons. The germline CDR1 and CDR2 sequences are MNHEY and SMNVEV (reference sequence). With 4 bases clipped from V and 7 bases from J, the junction kept 6 bases outside the gene matches. The CDR3 loop spans 14 amino acids. Sequences were obtained from peripheral blood. V gene TRBV27 combines with J gene TRBJ1-1; 10 positions agree with TRBD1. The receptor was isolated from a man aged 45-65 years with active or convalescent COVID-19. CDR3 residues: CASSSNRDRGEAFF. The CDR3 nucleotides are TGTGCCAGCAGTTCCAACCGGGACAGGGGTGAAGCTTTCTTT.